This T cell receptor (beta chain) was captured by sequencing in a study of beta chain features in type 1 diabetes. For the study at large: The patient and healthy donor groups were comparable for age, gender and cell yields.

Study conclusions and caveats: In comparison with healthy donors, patients had naive, central memory and Treg TCRB repertoires that appeared more similar. For cells with high TCR expression, cDNA sequencing could yield over-representation. PCR might show a preference for shorter templates, equally across patients and controls.

The CDR3 covers 15 residues. V was trimmed by 0 bases and J by 4 bases, leaving 12 bases between them. Per germline, CDR1 LNHNV and CDR2 YYDKDF (reference sequence). Comment on this clone: Antigen specificity is unknown.

As every portion of the isolated RNA was reverse transcribed, the sequencing read expressed TCRB transcripts. The repertoire was sequenced with immunoSEQ multiplex PCR; TCRdb's copy has only in-frame clones and lacks some. The table shows a few hundred thousand clones, with roughly 13% occurring only once. The receptor was derived from a man in his thirties or forties in good health. Sequenced: naive CD4+ T cells from blood. The genes are TRBV15 and TRBJ1-1; D unclear. Here the CDR3 reads CATSRDRKSGTEAFF. The CDR3 DNA reads TGTGCCACCAGCAGAGATCGGAAGTCGGGCACTGAAGCTTTCTTT.